This T cell receptor (beta chain) was recorded in a study of T cells in Graves' hyperthyroidism and ophthalmopathy. At the level of the study: The blood sample was taken at first diagnosis, before treatment began.

The study's findings and limits: Ophthalmopathy onset followed model prediction by a median around 6.6 months.

Germline V gene lookup returns CDR1 SEHNR and CDR2 FQNEAQ (reference sequence). This CDR3 has 16 residues. J lost 4 bases, V lost 1 base, and 4 bases had no gene match. Any patient presenting with uncontrolled infection, other autoimmune disease, pregnancy or lactation was left out. Using RNA transcripts as the source, TCR beta CDR3 regions were amplified. With the HTBI primer set, the TCR CDR3 went through a first round of RT-PCR. TCRdb re-called the multiplex PCR reads with MiXCR, one entry per CDR3 protein. The data contain around 340,000 distinct CDR3 sequences, about 15% of them singletons. This clonotype appeared many times. Its specificity is not known.

The sample taken for sequencing was blood. This TCR was sampled from a man younger than 40 with Graves' hyperthyroidism. The V call is TRBV7-9, the J call TRBJ2-1; 10 bases map to TRBD2. CDR3 loop: CASSLGASGGYNEQFF. The CDR3, as DNA: TGTGCCAGCAGCTTAGGCGCTAGCGGGGGATACAATGAGCAGTTCTTC.